Listed below are T cell receptor beta chains from one sample, sequenced in a study of response to subunit inactivated influenza vaccine. One entry per CDR3 protein, called by TCRdb with MiXCR from the RT-PCR reads. This table has about 650,000 distinct CDR3 sequences, more than 15% appearing once. Sequencing was performed on PBMCs from blood, taken roughly 12 days after vaccination. These TCRs come from a man aged 45 to 65 who received an inactivated influenza vaccine. Each CDR3 is given with its conserved first and last residue. Each record gives: CDR3 DNA, CDR3 protein, J gene, V gene, D gene, clone size. A D gene is named only where the DNA matches it firmly. The size entry is marked missing in some rows and otherwise reads once, few, many or a size class.

DNA: TGCGCCAGCAGCTTGGCCTCCGGGACAGACACCTATACGCAGTATTTT
CDR3: CASSLASGTDTYTQYF
J: TRBJ2-3
V: TRBV5-1
D: TRBD1
size: -

DNA: TGTGCCAGCAGCTTAGACGGCGGGGCCTTCTCCTACGAGCAGTACTTC
CDR3: CASSLDGGAFSYEQYF
J: TRBJ2-7
V: TRBV7-2
D: -
size: few

DNA: TGTGCCAGCAGTGAAACAGCCAGCGTCCTGACTTTC
CDR3: CASSETASVLTF
J: TRBJ2-6
V: TRBV12-3/TRBV12-4
D: -
size: -

DNA: TGTGCCAGCAGCTCCTCCCTTATTAGGACAGGGAAAGAGACCCAGTACTTC
CDR3: CASSSSLIRTGKETQYF
J: TRBJ2-5
V: TRBV7-2
D: TRBD1
size: -

DNA: TGTGCCAGCAGCGTAGATTTCAGGGGCGAGCAGTACTTC
CDR3: CASSVDFRGEQYF
J: TRBJ2-7
V: TRBV9
D: -
size: many

DNA: TGTGCCAGCAGTACCTCGAGCGAGACCCAGTACTTC
CDR3: CASSTSSETQYF
J: TRBJ2-5
V: TRBV25-1
D: -
size: -

DNA: TGTGCCATCAGTGTTGGGGACAGGGTGACAGATACGCAGTATTTT
CDR3: CAISVGDRVTDTQYF
J: TRBJ2-3
V: TRBV10-3
D: TRBD1
size: few

DNA: TGTGCCTGGAGTGACTCCTACGAGCAGTACTTC
CDR3: CAWSDSYEQYF
J: TRBJ2-7
V: TRBV30
D: -
size: few

DNA: TGTGCCAGCAGCTTAGAAGGACGGAGTAACACCGGGGAGCTGTTTTTT
CDR3: CASSLEGRSNTGELFF
J: TRBJ2-2
V: TRBV7-2
D: -
size: -

DNA: TGTGCCAGCAGTTTATCGGACAGTGCCTACAATGAGCAGTTCTTC
CDR3: CASSLSDSAYNEQFF
J: TRBJ2-1
V: TRBV12-3/TRBV12-4
D: -
size: -

DNA: TGCAGTGCTAGAATGGGGTCCAGAGTAAATCAGCCCCAGCATTTT
CDR3: CSARMGSRVNQPQHF
J: TRBJ1-5
V: TRBV20-1
D: -
size: -

DNA: TGTGCCAGCAGCTTATCAAGGGTCGGGGCCAACGTCCTGACTTTC
CDR3: CASSLSRVGANVLTF
J: TRBJ2-6
V: TRBV7-9
D: -
size: -

DNA: TGCAGTGCTAGTCACTATTTGAAAGAGACCCAGTACTTC
CDR3: CSASHYLKETQYF
J: TRBJ2-5
V: TRBV20-1
D: -
size: few

DNA: TGTGCCAGCAGCACCCGACAGGGGCTCGAGACCCAGTACTTC
CDR3: CASSTRQGLETQYF
J: TRBJ2-5
V: TRBV7-2
D: TRBD1
size: few

DNA: TGTGCCAGCAGCTCGGGACAGGCGAAACCCTACGAGCAGTACTTC
CDR3: CASSSGQAKPYEQYF
J: TRBJ2-7
V: TRBV7-2
D: TRBD1
size: -

DNA: TGCGCCAGCAGCGGAGGACAGCTAAACATTCAGTACTTC
CDR3: CASSGGQLNIQYF
J: TRBJ2-4
V: TRBV5-1
D: -
size: -

DNA: TGCAGTGCTAGAGCGGGGCTAAACAATGAGCAGTTCTTC
CDR3: CSARAGLNNEQFF
J: TRBJ2-1
V: TRBV20-1
D: -
size: -

DNA: TGTGCCAGCAGTTACGCAGCCCGGAACACTGAAGCTTTCTTT
CDR3: CASSYAARNTEAFF
J: TRBJ1-1
V: TRBV6-2/TRBV6-3
D: -
size: -

DNA: TGTGCCAGCAGCTTGTTTGAGTCCAGCTCAAGGGAAAAACTGTTTTTT
CDR3: CASSLFESSSREKLFF
J: TRBJ1-4
V: TRBV7-2
D: -
size: -

DNA: TGTGCCAGCAGCAAAGGACAGGGGGCTTGGGAGCAGTTCTTC
CDR3: CASSKGQGAWEQFF
J: TRBJ2-1
V: TRBV7-2
D: TRBD1
size: -

DNA: TGTGCCAGCAGTTCGGGGACCGTAGTTCAGTTCTTC
CDR3: CASSSGTVVQFF
J: TRBJ2-1
V: TRBV12-3/TRBV12-4
D: -
size: -

DNA: TGTGCCAGCAGTTACTCTGGCGGGGGAGACCCCCAAGAGACCCAGTACTTC
CDR3: CASSYSGGGDPQETQYF
J: TRBJ2-5
V: TRBV6-5
D: TRBD2
size: -

DNA: TGTGCCAGCAGTTTCGAGAAGGGTGACCACACCGGGGAGCTGTTTTTT
CDR3: CASSFEKGDHTGELFF
J: TRBJ2-2
V: TRBV12-3/TRBV12-4
D: -
size: few

DNA: TGTGCCAGCAGTTTACCCTCGACAGGAGGTGCTTACGAGCAGTACTTC
CDR3: CASSLPSTGGAYEQYF
J: TRBJ2-7
V: TRBV12-3/TRBV12-4
D: -
size: many

DNA: TGTGCCAGTAGTATCTCCGGCAGGCCGTACAATTCACCCCTCCACTTT
CDR3: CASSISGRPYNSPLHF
J: TRBJ1-6
V: TRBV19
D: -
size: -

DNA: TGTGCCAGCACTTGGTTTGGACAGGGGAAAACAGATACGCAGTATTTT
CDR3: CASTWFGQGKTDTQYF
J: TRBJ2-3
V: TRBV2
D: TRBD1
size: few

DNA: TGCGCCAGCAGTGAGACCCCGGGGGCCAACGTCCTGACTTTC
CDR3: CASSETPGANVLTF
J: TRBJ2-6
V: TRBV10-1
D: -
size: -

DNA: TGCGCCAGCAGCTTGGGCGCAGGAACCTATAATTCACCCCTCCACTTT
CDR3: CASSLGAGTYNSPLHF
J: TRBJ1-6
V: TRBV5-1
D: -
size: -

DNA: TGTGCCAGCAGGAGAGGGACTCAAGGCGCCGGGGAGCTGTTTTTT
CDR3: CASRRGTQGAGELFF
J: TRBJ2-2
V: TRBV27
D: -
size: -

DNA: TGCGCCAGCAGCCAACTGGGACAGGGGAGGGGGCGTAACGGGGAGCTGTTTTTT
CDR3: CASSQLGQGRGRNGELFF
J: TRBJ2-2
V: TRBV4-1
D: TRBD1
size: few

DNA: TGTGCCAGCAGTTACCCAGGACAGATATACAATGAGCAGTTCTTC
CDR3: CASSYPGQIYNEQFF
J: TRBJ2-1
V: TRBV6-2/TRBV6-3
D: -
size: -

DNA: TGCGCCAGCAGCTTGACCACAGGGGTACAAGAGACCCAGTACTTC
CDR3: CASSLTTGVQETQYF
J: TRBJ2-5
V: TRBV5-1
D: TRBD1
size: few

DNA: TGTGCCAGCAGCTCCGGACAGGGAAGGCATTCACCCCTCCACTTT
CDR3: CASSSGQGRHSPLHF
J: TRBJ1-6
V: TRBV7-3
D: TRBD1
size: many

DNA: TGTGCCAGTAGTGAGGACGGAAGATCTAACTATGGCTACACCTTC
CDR3: CASSEDGRSNYGYTF
J: TRBJ1-2
V: TRBV19
D: -
size: few

DNA: TGTGCCAGCAGTGTAACAGGGATAGATACTGAAAAACTGTTTTTT
CDR3: CASSVTGIDTEKLFF
J: TRBJ1-4
V: TRBV12-3/TRBV12-4
D: -
size: -

DNA: TGTGCCAGCAGTCAGGACAGGGCCCTCTCCTACGAGCAGTACTTC
CDR3: CASSQDRALSYEQYF
J: TRBJ2-7
V: TRBV6-1
D: TRBD1
size: -

DNA: TGTGCCAGCAGTACGGGGACGGCGAGGCGAGGCAATCAGCCCCAGCATTTT
CDR3: CASSTGTARRGNQPQHF
J: TRBJ1-5
V: TRBV6-2/TRBV6-3
D: -
size: few

DNA: TGTGCCAGCAGTTTGGGGGAAGGGGGTCCCTCCTACGAGCAGTACTTC
CDR3: CASSLGEGGPSYEQYF
J: TRBJ2-7
V: TRBV28
D: -
size: -

DNA: TGCGCCAGCAGCTTGGACAGGGCGCTTAAGGATGAGCAGTTCTTC
CDR3: CASSLDRALKDEQFF
J: TRBJ2-1
V: TRBV5-1
D: -
size: -

DNA: TGTGCCAGCAGCTTAGCGCGGGGTTTCGGGGAGCAGTACTTC
CDR3: CASSLARGFGEQYF
J: TRBJ2-7
V: TRBV7-2
D: -
size: -

DNA: TGTGCCGTAGGGGGCGACCGCTCCTACAATGAGCAGTTCTTC
CDR3: CAVGGDRSYNEQFF
J: TRBJ2-1
V: TRBV4-2
D: TRBD1
size: -

DNA: TGTGCCAGCAGCTTAGTCTTTGCGGGGGGGCTCGAGACCCAGTACTTC
CDR3: CASSLVFAGGLETQYF
J: TRBJ2-5
V: TRBV7-2
D: TRBD2
size: -

DNA: TGCGCCAGCAGCTTTCCCGGCAGTCAAGAGACCCAGTACTTC
CDR3: CASSFPGSQETQYF
J: TRBJ2-5
V: TRBV5-1
D: -
size: -

DNA: TGTGCCAGCAGTTTACATAGGACTAGCGGGGAACGGGCCAATGAGCAGTTCTTC
CDR3: CASSLHRTSGERANEQFF
J: TRBJ2-1
V: TRBV28
D: TRBD2
size: -

DNA: TGTGCCAGCAGCCACTACCCGGGACAGGGGTGGACTGAAGCTTTCTTT
CDR3: CASSHYPGQGWTEAFF
J: TRBJ1-1
V: TRBV7-2
D: TRBD1
size: few

DNA: TGCGCCAGCAGCCACGGGACTAGCGGGGGTCCCCAAGAGACCCAGTACTTC
CDR3: CASSHGTSGGPQETQYF
J: TRBJ2-5
V: TRBV4-1
D: TRBD2
size: few

DNA: TGTGCCAGCATCCTGACAGTAAACTCTGGGGCCAACGTCCTGACTTTC
CDR3: CASILTVNSGANVLTF
J: TRBJ2-6
V: TRBV7-9
D: -
size: few

DNA: TGTGCCAGCAGTTCTCGAGTTAAACGGAATACGCAGTATTTT
CDR3: CASSSRVKRNTQYF
J: TRBJ2-3
V: TRBV6-2/TRBV6-3
D: -
size: few

DNA: TGTGCCAGCAGTTACCGGGCCCGGGAGACCCAGTACTTC
CDR3: CASSYRARETQYF
J: TRBJ2-5
V: TRBV6-6
D: -
size: few

DNA: TGTGCCAGCTCGCCACAGGGGGCCAATCAGCCCCAGCATTTT
CDR3: CASSPQGANQPQHF
J: TRBJ1-5
V: TRBV18
D: TRBD1
size: many

DNA: TGTGCCAGCAGCTTGGCCTTAGAGAACACCGGGGAGCTGTTTTTT
CDR3: CASSLALENTGELFF
J: TRBJ2-2
V: TRBV5-6
D: -
size: many

DNA: TGCGCCAGCAGCTTTTTGGACAGCACCTACGAGCAGTACTTC
CDR3: CASSFLDSTYEQYF
J: TRBJ2-7
V: TRBV5-1
D: -
size: -

DNA: TGTGCCAGCAGCCCCCTGCGAACTGAAGCTTTCTTT
CDR3: CASSPLRTEAFF
J: TRBJ1-1
V: TRBV12-3/TRBV12-4
D: -
size: many

DNA: TGCGCCAGCAGCCGAGGGACAGGGGAATTCGAGCAGTACTTC
CDR3: CASSRGTGEFEQYF
J: TRBJ2-7
V: TRBV5-1
D: TRBD1
size: -

DNA: TGTGCCAGCAGTGAATTAATGGGCCCAGAGACCCAGTACTTC
CDR3: CASSELMGPETQYF
J: TRBJ2-5
V: TRBV25-1
D: -
size: few

DNA: TGTGCCAGCAGCCAAAGACTAGCGGGAGCCACCGGGGAGCTGTTTTTT
CDR3: CASSQRLAGATGELFF
J: TRBJ2-2
V: TRBV7-9
D: TRBD2
size: few

DNA: TGCAGTGCTGCCAGCGGCCCCGGCACAGATACGCAGTATTTT
CDR3: CSAASGPGTDTQYF
J: TRBJ2-3
V: TRBV20-1
D: -
size: -